This T cell receptor beta chain was observed in a study of control samples from healthy donors and cancer patients. This clone showed up just once. Germline-derived CDR1 and CDR2 are LNHDA and SQIVND (reference sequence). The CDR3 loop spans 15 amino acids. Trimming shortened V by 1 base and J by 2 bases, and 11 bases separated the two germline ends. The repertoire was sequenced with immunoSEQ multiplex PCR; TCRdb's copy has only in-frame clones and lacks some. The data show around 130,000 clones, with 85% to 95% seen just once and 1.7% held by the top ten. Sequencing was performed on PBMCs. V usage is TRBV19 and J usage is TRBJ2-5; possibly TRBD2 for D (5 bases). This TCR derives from a man aged 45-65 years with head and neck cancer. DNA of the CDR3: TGTGCCAGTAGTATAGGGGGAGTACTACAAGAGACCCAGTACTTC. Protein: CASSIGGVLQETQYF. Full variable domain (outside the CDR3, taken from reference TRBV19 and TRBJ2-5): DGGITQSPKYLFRKEGQNVTLSCEQNLNHDAMYWYRQDPGQGLRLIYYSQIVNDFQKGDIAEGYSVSREKKESFPLTVTSAQKNPTAFYLCASSIGGVLQETQYFGPGTRLLVL.